This T cell receptor (beta chain) is drawn from a study of metastatic and nonmetastatic thyroid tumors. Study-level background: Blood and tumor or nodule tissue repertoires from malignant and benign thyroid patients were compared. Notes on the study in general: In blood and tumor, TCR beta diversity was reportedly significantly higher in malignant thyroid tumors than in benign nodules.

With regard to this clone: Its antigen remains unidentified.

Patients underwent thyroid surgery, and none had received any treatment before it. After removal of 7 bases from V and 4 bases from J, the junction contained 8 bases not matched to a gene. The CDR3 has 15 amino acids. In germline, CDR1 is MNHEY, CDR2 SVGAGI. In the authors' methods: It was from CDR3 differences across clinicopathological groups that a distant-metastasis classifier for papillary thyroid cancer was built. TCRdb re-called the PCR reads with MiXCR. The V and J calls here are based on TCRdb, not the publication. The sample records about 85,000 clones, less than 10% being singletons. The TCR originated in a female donor with papillary thyroid cancer or a benign thyroid nodule (not recorded which). Some clones in this sample may be carry-over from other donors' samples. V usage is TRBV6-5 and J usage is TRBJ2-2, with TRBD1 matching 8 bases. What was sequenced was blood. In DNA form, the CDR3 reads TGTGCCAGCATTATGGGACAGGAAATCACCGGGGAGCTGTTTTTT. Protein product: CASIMGQEITGELFF.